This T cell receptor (beta chain) was identified during a study of blood T cells in healthy people across ages. Sample-barcoded 5' priming and a J-beta primer mix drove a second PCR of roughly 7 to 11 cycles. Researchers report that a template-switch adaptor with 12 random nucleotides tagged each cDNA molecule. Each CDR3 protein gets one entry after TCRdb re-called the 5' RACE reads with MiXCR. The sample consists of fewer than 1,200,000 distinct CDR3 sequences, about 23% of them appearing once. Germline V CDR1 and CDR2: SGHAT, FQDESV (reference sequence). The V segment lost 5 bases and the J segment 5 bases; nucleotides outside the gene matches: 9. The CDR3 length is 15 residues. This same sample was also taken into another study, of T cells of mothers and their children.

The sequence was collected from a girl aged 2-10 years in good health. What was sequenced was blood. The V call is TRBV11-1, the J call TRBJ2-1; 7 bases match TRBD2. CDR3 region: CASSTGTTLNNEQFF. CDR3 nucleotide sequence: TGTGCCAGCAGCACCGGGACTACCCTCAACAATGAGCAGTTCTTC.